This T cell receptor (beta chain) came from a study of shared clonotypes between healthy human individuals. Germline CDR1 SNHLY, CDR2 FYNNEI. The CDR3 sequence is 14 residues long. V gave up 7 bases and J gave up 6 bases; unmatched junction bases: 10. Original processing methods: Owing to the provision of junction-only sequences devoid of quality scores by immunoSEQ, filtering differed. Assay: immunoSEQ multiplex PCR; the TCRdb copy retains only in-frame clones and omits some. The D gene and trimming were derived from the DNA, and the V and J assignments and clone size from that table. Here the sample spans about 1.5 million clones, approximately 98% being singletons. Study results and caveats: Incompleteness in sorted-subset sequencing, despite large depth, was shown by rarefaction.

A word on this clone: Antigen specificity is unknown.

The specimen sequenced was naive CD4+ T cells sorted from blood. Subset of the sample: CD45RA+ positively selected. The chain couples TRBV2 to TRBJ2-3, with 7 bases aligning to TRBD1. This clonotype was obtained from a man aged 25 to 40 in good health. The CDR3 nucleotides read TGTGCCAGCACTTCCCCTCCGGGACAGGATACGCAGTATTTT. Its protein is CASTSPPGQDTQYF.